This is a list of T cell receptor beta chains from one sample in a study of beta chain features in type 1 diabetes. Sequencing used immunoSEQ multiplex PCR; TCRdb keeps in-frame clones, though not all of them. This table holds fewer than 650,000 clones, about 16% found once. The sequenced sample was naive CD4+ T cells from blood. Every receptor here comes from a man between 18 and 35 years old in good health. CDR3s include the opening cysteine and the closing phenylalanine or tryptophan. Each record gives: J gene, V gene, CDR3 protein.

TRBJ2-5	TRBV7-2	CASSPTGTQYF
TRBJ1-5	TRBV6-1	CASRHVNQPQHF
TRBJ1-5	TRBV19	CASTDRDGLSPQHF
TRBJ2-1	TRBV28	CASSNRVQANEQFF
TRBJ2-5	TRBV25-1	CASSRQVQETQYF
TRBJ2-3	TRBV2	CASSELDRGSDTQYF
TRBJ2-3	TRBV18	CASSATDTQYF
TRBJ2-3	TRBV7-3	CASSRTGTGAGTDTQYF
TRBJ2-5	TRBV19	CASSIVRGLELETQYF
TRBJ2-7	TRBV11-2	CASSLESPYEQYF
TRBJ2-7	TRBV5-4	CASSRFSTGTSLYEQYF
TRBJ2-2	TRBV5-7	CASSLGQYTGELFF
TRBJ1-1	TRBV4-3	CASSHSGQGNAEAFF
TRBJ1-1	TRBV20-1	CSHRTGPEAFF
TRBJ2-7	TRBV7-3	CASSQAVGYEQYF
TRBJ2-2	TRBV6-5	CASTMDGLTGELFF
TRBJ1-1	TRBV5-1	CASSLAGVTEAFF
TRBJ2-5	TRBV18	CASSPNTQETQYF
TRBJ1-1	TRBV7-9	CASSTYKGGIVGTEAFF
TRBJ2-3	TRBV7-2	CASPPHGAGGERGDTQYF
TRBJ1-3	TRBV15	CATSRAPGNTIYF
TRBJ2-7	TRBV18	CASSPPGRGRYEQYF
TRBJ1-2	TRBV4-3	CASSQRGQAPYGYTF
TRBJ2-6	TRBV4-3	CASSQVGGSGANVLTF
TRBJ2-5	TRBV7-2	CASSPAIRGETQYF
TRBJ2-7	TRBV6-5	CASRSFGHEQYF
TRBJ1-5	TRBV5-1	CASSLTGDGNQPQHF
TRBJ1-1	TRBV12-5	CASGLVSSSGSFF
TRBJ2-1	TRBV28	CASSSQATGAIYEQFF
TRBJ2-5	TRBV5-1	CASSLEVLPQETQYF
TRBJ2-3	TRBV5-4	CASSPGGSGSTDTQYF
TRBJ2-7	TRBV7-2	CASSYGTALGEQYF
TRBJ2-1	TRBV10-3	CAISEVEREQFF
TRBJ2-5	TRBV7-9	CASTAPGQETQYF
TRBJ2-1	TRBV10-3	CAIRTSGGRSYNEQFF
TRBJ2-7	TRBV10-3	CAIGPGTGNSYEQYF